A selection of T cell receptor beta chains follows, all from one sample in a study of CD8+ T cells in alopecia areata. Only in-frame clones appear in the TCRdb table, and some are missing; sequencing was by immunoSEQ multiplex PCR. Among roughly 280,000 clones listed, around 64% were seen once. The specimen was CD4+ T cells sorted from blood, collected around week 54, from a patient treated with tofacitinib. All receptors come from a human donor with alopecia areata. Both conserved end residues are part of each CDR3. A D gene is named only where the DNA matches it firmly. Clone size appears in some rows only: once, few, many, or a class for an expanded clone.

>14|TRBV25-1|NA|NA|TRBJ1-6
TGTGCCAGCAGTGAGGGACGGTATAATTCACCCCTCCACTTT
CASSEGRYNSPLHF
>14|TRBV7-9|NA|NA|TRBJ1-1
TGTGCCAGCAGCTCCCAAAACAAGAACACTGAAGCTTTCTTT
CASSSQNKNTEAFF
>12|TRBV11-3|NA|TRBD1|TRBJ2-3
TGTGCCAGCAGCTTGACAGGGGTAACGCAGTATTTT
CASSLTGVTQYF
>15|TRBV30|NA|NA|TRBJ1-5
TGTGCCTGGAGTGTCGGGGGGGGACGCAATCAGCCCCAGCATTTT
CAWSVGGGRNQPQHF
>15|TRBV5-1|NA|TRBD2|TRBJ2-5
TGCGCCAGCAGCTTGTCGCGGGGGGCTGATGAGACCCAGTACTTC
CASSLSRGADETQYF
>15|TRBV7-3|NA|TRBD2|TRBJ2-3
TGTGCCAGCAGCGCCGCGGGGGGATGGTCAGATACGCAGTATTTT
CASSAAGGWSDTQYF
>15|TRBV27|NA|TRBD2|TRBJ2-1
TGTGCCAGCAGTTTATACGGGACTAGGGGAAATGAGCAGTTCTTC
CASSLYGTRGNEQFF
>16|TRBV25-1|few|NA|TRBJ2-1
TGTGCCAGCAGTGAAATCGCGGGGGCGGCGGGGAATGAGCAGTTCTTC
CASSEIAGAAGNEQFF
>12|TRBV25-1|NA|NA|TRBJ1-2
TGTGCCAGCAGTGGACCTAACTATGGCTACACCTTC
CASSGPNYGYTF
>15|TRBV30|once|NA|TRBJ1-5
TGTGCCTGGAGTGTGTCCGGTATGGGCAATCAGCCCCAGCATTTT
CAWSVSGMGNQPQHF
>14|TRBV2|NA|TRBD2|TRBJ2-5
TGTGCCAGCAGGGTTATAGCGGGGGGGGAGACCCAGTACTTC
CASRVIAGGETQYF
>14|TRBV4-2|NA|NA|TRBJ2-1
TGTGCCAGCAGCTTTAGTGGGCGCGACAATGAGCAGTTCTTC
CASSFSGRDNEQFF
>15|TRBV19|NA|TRBD2|TRBJ2-3
TGTGCCAGTAGTGCCGCTAGCGGGGGACCAGATACGCAGTATTTT
CASSAASGGPDTQYF
>14|TRBV30|NA|NA|TRBJ2-1
TGTGCCTGGAGTGTGGGGACTTGGGTACGTGAGCAGTTCTTC
CAWSVGTWVREQFF
>15|TRBV4-2|NA|NA|TRBJ1-2
TGTGCCAGCAGCCAGATAAAACAGGGACACTATGGCTACACCTTC
CASSQIKQGHYGYTF
>15|TRBV7-9|NA|NA|TRBJ2-4
TGTGCCAGCAGCTTAGCGAGTAAGGGCAGAAACATTCAGTACTTC
CASSLASKGRNIQYF
>15|TRBV15|NA|NA|TRBJ2-7
TGTGCCACCAGCAGAGAACTGGCGGACTCCTACGAGCAGTACTTC
CATSRELADSYEQYF
>13|TRBV29-1|NA|NA|TRBJ1-1
TGCAGCGCCTCCACCGACAGGAACACTGAAGCTTTCTTT
CSASTDRNTEAFF
>14|TRBV9|NA|TRBD1|TRBJ1-2
TGTGCCAGCGGGAAGGGGGCACAAACGGAAGGCTACACCTTC
CASGKGAQTEGYTF
>13|TRBV29-1|NA|NA|TRBJ2-7
TGCAGCGAGCCTATCGGAGGGAACTACGAGCAGTACTTC
CSEPIGGNYEQYF
>14|TRBV27|NA|TRBD1|TRBJ1-1
TGTGCCAGCAAACCAGGGGGCTGGAACACTGAAGCTTTCTTT
CASKPGGWNTEAFF
>15|TRBV5-5|once|NA|TRBJ2-3
TGTGCCAGCAGCTTCTCCCCCCAAAGATCAGATACGCAGTATTTT
CASSFSPQRSDTQYF
>17|TRBV5-1|few|TRBD2|TRBJ2-2
TGCGCCAGCAGCTTGTCGGTAGCGGGGCTAAACACCGGGGAGCTGTTTTTT
CASSLSVAGLNTGELFF
>17|TRBV7-9|few|NA|TRBJ1-4
TGTGCCAGCAGCTTAAATGGCAGGACAGCAACTAATGAAAAACTGTTTTTT
CASSLNGRTATNEKLFF
>15|TRBV9|few|NA|TRBJ2-2
TGTGCCAGCGGGGACAGCGGGGGATTCACCGGGGAGCTGTTTTTT
CASGDSGGFTGELFF
>14|TRBV30|NA|NA|TRBJ1-1
TGTGCCTGGAGTGTTAAGGGTCGAGTCACTGAAGCTTTCTTT
CAWSVKGRVTEAFF
>12|TRBV29-1|NA|NA|TRBJ1-2
TGCAGCGTCCGAGGCGATAACTATGGCTACACCTTC
CSVRGDNYGYTF
>14|TRBV6-5|NA|TRBD1|TRBJ2-5
TGTGCCAGCAGTACCGGGACAGGCGCATGGACCCAGTACTTC
CASSTGTGAWTQYF
>16|TRBV6-6|NA|NA|TRBJ2-6
TGTGCCAGCAGACGACGATCTGACTCTGGGGCCAACGTCCTGACTTTC
CASRRRSDSGANVLTF
>14|TRBV29-1|NA|NA|TRBJ2-7
TGCAGCGCGGGGAGGGGTATACAGGGCTACGAGCAGTACTTC
CSAGRGIQGYEQYF
>17|TRBV15|few|TRBD1|TRBJ2-2
TGTGCCACCAGCCGACGCTCTCAGGGGGCGCGTACCGGGGAGCTGTTTTTT
CATSRRSQGARTGELFF
>13|TRBV6-5|NA|NA|TRBJ1-2
TGTGCCAGCAGCACCGGGGTACCCTATGGCTACACCTTC
CASSTGVPYGYTF
>13|TRBV9|NA|NA|TRBJ2-5
TGTGCCAGCAGCGCGTACCCCGGAGAGACCCAGTACTTC
CASSAYPGETQYF
>13|TRBV27|NA|NA|TRBJ1-6
TGTGCCAGCAGTTTCGTCAGGGGCTCACCCCTCCACTTT
CASSFVRGSPLHF
>14|TRBV4-1|few|TRBD1|TRBJ2-1
TGCGCCAGCAGCCAAGATGTAGGGGACAGGGGGCAATTCTTC
CASSQDVGDRGQFF
>15|TRBV7-2|once|TRBD1|TRBJ2-7
TGTGCCAGCAGCTCCGCCGGGACAGGGGGGCACGAGCAGTACTTC
CASSSAGTGGHEQYF